This TCR beta chain was identified during a study of T cells after yellow fever vaccination. Broader study findings: Only a small proportion of the clonotypes turned up in both the CD4 and the CD8 compartments, likely arising from convergent recombination.

Conversion of TCR transcripts into cDNA relied on 5'RACE template switching, which added a universal primer site and UMIs. From the 5' RACE reads, TCRdb called clonotypes with MiXCR, one entry per CDR3 protein. The sample lists 150,000 to 200,000 distinct CDR3 sequences, approximately 10% occurring once. This clonotype was found a few times. What it binds is not known. The CDR3 has 14 amino acids. V dropped 1 base and J dropped 8 bases, with 14 bases sitting between them. Germline V CDR1 and CDR2: SEHNR, FQNEAQ (reference sequence). Sequenced material: CD8+ T cells sorted from PBMCs, taken 15 days after the yellow fever booster vaccination. The chain recombines TRBV7-9 with TRBJ1-2; a possible D gene is TRBD1 (6 bases). The receptor's source is a man younger than 35 who received the YFV17D yellow fever vaccine. The chain's CDR3 is CASSLGDTREGYTF. Here the CDR3 DNA reads TGTGCCAGCAGCTTAGGGGACACCCGGGAGGGCTACACCTTC.